This T cell receptor beta chain was captured by sequencing in a study of T cells in Graves' hyperthyroidism and ophthalmopathy. Findings of the study overall: Blood held most thyroid clonotypes expanded above 0.001 frequency.

This clonotype was observed many times. The antigen is not known. Germline CDR1 and CDR2: LGHNT and FRNRAP. Between the trimmed V and J ends, which lost 5 bases and 2 bases, there was a span of 7 bases. The CDR3 runs 13 residues. Hyperthyroidism was newly diagnosed in patients aged 18 to 65 (duration under 2 months). Diagnosis relied on clinical symptoms, serum thyroxine and TRAb, thyroid ultrasound and orbital computed tomography. This sample holds PBMCs from roughly 10 ml fresh peripheral blood. The investigators amplified TCR beta CDR3 regions from RNA transcripts. The HTBI primer set was used in a first-round RT-PCR of the TCR CDR3. A single record per CDR3 protein comes from TCRdb applying MiXCR to the multiplex PCR reads. The sample contains hundreds of thousands of distinct CDR3 sequences, 16% of which appear only once.

This clonotype was sampled from a woman aged 18 to 35 with Graves' hyperthyroidism. The material sequenced was blood. J is TRBJ2-1 and V is TRBV12-5, with D uncertain. The CDR3 DNA sequence: TGTGCTAGTGGTCAGAGCCCCTACAATGAGCAGTTCTTC. Translating gives CASGQSPYNEQFF.